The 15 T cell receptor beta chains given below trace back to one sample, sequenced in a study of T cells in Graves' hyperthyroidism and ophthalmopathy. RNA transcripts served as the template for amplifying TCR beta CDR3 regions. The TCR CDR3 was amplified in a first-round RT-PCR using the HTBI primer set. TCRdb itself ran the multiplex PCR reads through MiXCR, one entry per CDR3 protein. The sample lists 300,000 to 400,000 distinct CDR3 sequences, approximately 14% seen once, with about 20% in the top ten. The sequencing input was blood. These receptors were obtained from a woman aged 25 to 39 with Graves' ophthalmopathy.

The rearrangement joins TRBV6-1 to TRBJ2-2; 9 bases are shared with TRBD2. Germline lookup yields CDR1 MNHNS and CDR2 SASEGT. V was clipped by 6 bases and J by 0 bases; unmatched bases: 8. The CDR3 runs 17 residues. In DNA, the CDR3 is TGTGCCAGCAGCCAACGAGCTAGCGGGGCGAACACCGGGGAGCTGTTTTTT. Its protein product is CASSQRASGANTGELFF.

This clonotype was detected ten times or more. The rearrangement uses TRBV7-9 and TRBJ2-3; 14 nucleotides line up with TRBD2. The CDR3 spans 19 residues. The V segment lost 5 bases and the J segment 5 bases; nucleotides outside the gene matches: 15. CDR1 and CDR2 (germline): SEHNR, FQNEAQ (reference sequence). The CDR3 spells CASSAGLAGVGPVGDTQYF. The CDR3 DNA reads TGTGCCAGCAGCGCGGGACTAGCGGGGGTTGGGCCAGTGGGAGATACGCAGTATTTT.

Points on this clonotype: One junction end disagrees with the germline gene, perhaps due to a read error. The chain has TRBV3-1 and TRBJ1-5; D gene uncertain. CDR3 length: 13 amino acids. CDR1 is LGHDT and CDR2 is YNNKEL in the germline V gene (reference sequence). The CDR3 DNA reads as TGTGCCAGCAGCCTCGGGAGCAATCAGACCCAGCATTTT. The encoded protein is CASSLGSNQTQHF.

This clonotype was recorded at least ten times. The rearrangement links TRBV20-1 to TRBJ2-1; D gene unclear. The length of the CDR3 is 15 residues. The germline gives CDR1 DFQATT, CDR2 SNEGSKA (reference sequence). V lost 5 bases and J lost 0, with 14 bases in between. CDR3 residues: CSAPNSRGSYNEQFF. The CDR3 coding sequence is TGCAGTGCTCCCAACTCTAGAGGCTCCTACAATGAGCAGTTCTTC.

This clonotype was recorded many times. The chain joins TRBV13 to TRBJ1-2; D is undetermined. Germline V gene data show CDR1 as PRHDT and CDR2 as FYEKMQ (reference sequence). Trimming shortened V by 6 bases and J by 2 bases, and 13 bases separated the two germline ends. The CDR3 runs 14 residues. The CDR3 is CASRGIGLNYGYTF. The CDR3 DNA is TGTGCCAGCAGGGGAATTGGTCTCAACTATGGCTACACCTTC. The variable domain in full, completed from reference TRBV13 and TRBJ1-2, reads AAGVIQSPRHLIKEKRETATLKCYPIPRHDTVYWYQQGPGQDPQFLISFYEKMQSDKGSIPDRFSAQQFSDYHSELNMSSLELGDSALYFCASRGIGLNYGYTFGSGTRLTVV.

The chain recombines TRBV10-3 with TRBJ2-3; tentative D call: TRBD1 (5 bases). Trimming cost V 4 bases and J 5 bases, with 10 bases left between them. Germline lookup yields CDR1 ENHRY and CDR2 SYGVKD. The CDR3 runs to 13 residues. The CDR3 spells CAISGGDLDTQYF. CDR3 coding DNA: TGTGCCATCAGTGGGGGCGATTTAGATACGCAGTATTTT.

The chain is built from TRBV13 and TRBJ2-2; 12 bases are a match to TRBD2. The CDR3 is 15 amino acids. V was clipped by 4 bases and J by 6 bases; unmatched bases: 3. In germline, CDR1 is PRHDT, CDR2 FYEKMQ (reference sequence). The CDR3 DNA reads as TGTGCCAGCAGCTCTAGCGGGGGGGCCCCCGGGGAGCTGTTTTTT. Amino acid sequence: CASSSSGGAPGELFF.

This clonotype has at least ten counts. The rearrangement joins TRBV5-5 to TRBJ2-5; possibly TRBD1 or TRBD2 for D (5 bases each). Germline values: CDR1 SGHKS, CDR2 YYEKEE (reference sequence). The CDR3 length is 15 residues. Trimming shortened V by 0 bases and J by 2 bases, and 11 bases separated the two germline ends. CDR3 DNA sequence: TGTGCCAGCAGCTTGGGGGACGGGCAACAAGAGACCCAGTACTTC. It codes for CASSLGDGQQETQYF.

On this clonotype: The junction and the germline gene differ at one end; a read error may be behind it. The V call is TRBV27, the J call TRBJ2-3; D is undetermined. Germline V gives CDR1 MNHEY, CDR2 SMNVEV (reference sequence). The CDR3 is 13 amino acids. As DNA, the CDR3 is TGCGCCGGCAGTTTACAAGACACAGATACGCAGTATTTT. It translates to CAGSLQDTDTQYF.

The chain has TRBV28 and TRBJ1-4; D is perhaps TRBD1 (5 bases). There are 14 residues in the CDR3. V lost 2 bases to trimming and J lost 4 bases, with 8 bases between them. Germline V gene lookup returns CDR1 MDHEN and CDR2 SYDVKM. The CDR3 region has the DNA TGTGCCAGCAGTTTAGGGGGGGGTAATGAAAAACTGTTTTTT. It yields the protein CASSLGGGNEKLFF.

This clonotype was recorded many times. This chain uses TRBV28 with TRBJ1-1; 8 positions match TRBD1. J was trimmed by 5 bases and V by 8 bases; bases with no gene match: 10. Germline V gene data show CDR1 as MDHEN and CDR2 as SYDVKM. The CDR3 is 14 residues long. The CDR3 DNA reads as TGTGCCAGCTGGGAGACAGGGGTTTATACTGAAGCTTTCTTT. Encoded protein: CASWETGVYTEAFF.

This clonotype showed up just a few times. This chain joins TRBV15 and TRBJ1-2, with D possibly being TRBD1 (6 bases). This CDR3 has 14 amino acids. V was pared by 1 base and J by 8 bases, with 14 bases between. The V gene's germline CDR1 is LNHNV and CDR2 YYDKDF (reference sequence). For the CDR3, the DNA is TGTGCCACCAGCAGAGCAGGGGTCCCGGGGGGCTACACCTTC. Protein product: CATSRAGVPGGYTF.

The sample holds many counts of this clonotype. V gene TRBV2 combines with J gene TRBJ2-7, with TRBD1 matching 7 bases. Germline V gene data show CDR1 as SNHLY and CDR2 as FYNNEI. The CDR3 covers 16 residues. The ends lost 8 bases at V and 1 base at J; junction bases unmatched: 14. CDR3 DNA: TGTGCCAGCCCTCCAAACGGTGGGACAGCTTCCTACGAGCAGTACTTC. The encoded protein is CASPPNGGTASYEQYF.

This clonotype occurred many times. The CDR3 DNA is TGTGCCAGCAGTGAACTCGCCGGGTCCGGGGAGCTGTTTTTT. This encodes CASSELAGSGELFF. The genes are TRBV6-1 and TRBJ2-2; no clear D gene. The CDR3 sequence is 14 residues long. V was pared by 2 bases and J by 6 bases, with 10 bases between. CDR1 and CDR2 (germline): MNHNS, SASEGT.

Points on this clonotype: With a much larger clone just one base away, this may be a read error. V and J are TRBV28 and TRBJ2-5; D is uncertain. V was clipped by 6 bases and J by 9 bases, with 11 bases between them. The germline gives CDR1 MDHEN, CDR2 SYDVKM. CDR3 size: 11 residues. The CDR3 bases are TGTGCCAGCAGCGGCCCAGGAGCCCAGTACTTC. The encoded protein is CASSGPGAQYF. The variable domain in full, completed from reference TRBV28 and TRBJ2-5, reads DVKVTQSSRYLVKRTGEKVFLECVQDMDHENMFWYRQDPGLGLRLIYFSYDVKMKEKGDIPEGYSVSREKKERFSLILESASTNQTSMYLCASSGPGAQYFGPGTRLLVL.